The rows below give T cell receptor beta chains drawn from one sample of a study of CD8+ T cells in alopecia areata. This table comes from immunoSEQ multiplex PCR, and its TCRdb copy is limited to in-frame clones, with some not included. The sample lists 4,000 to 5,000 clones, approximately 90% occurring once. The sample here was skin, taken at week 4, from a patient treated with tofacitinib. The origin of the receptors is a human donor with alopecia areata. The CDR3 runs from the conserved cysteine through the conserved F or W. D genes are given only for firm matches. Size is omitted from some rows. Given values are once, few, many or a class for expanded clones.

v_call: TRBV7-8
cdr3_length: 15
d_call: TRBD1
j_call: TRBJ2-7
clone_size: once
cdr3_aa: CASSWGRTGGYEQYF
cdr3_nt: TGTGCCAGCAGCTGGGGCAGGACAGGGGGCTACGAGCAGTACTTC

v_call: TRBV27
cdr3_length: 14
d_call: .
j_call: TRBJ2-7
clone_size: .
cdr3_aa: CASSLRGFWDEQYF
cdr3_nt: TGTGCCAGCAGTTTAAGGGGTTTTTGGGACGAGCAGTACTTC

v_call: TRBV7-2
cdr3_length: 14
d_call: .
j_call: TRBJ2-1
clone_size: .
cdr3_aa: CASSPSPSYNEQFF
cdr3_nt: TGTGCCAGCAGCCCATCCCCCTCCTACAATGAGCAGTTCTTC

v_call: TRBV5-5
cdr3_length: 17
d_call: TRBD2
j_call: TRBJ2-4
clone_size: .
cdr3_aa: CASSPFQPGLAGNIQYF
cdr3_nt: TGTGCCAGCAGCCCGTTCCAACCGGGACTAGCGGGAAACATTCAGTACTTC

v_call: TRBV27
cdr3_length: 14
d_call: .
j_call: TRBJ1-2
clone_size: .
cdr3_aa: CASSYGLGLYGYTF
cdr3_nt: TGTGCCAGCAGTTATGGGTTGGGTCTCTATGGCTACACCTTC

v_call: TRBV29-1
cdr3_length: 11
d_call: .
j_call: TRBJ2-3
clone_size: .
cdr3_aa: CSVDSGDTQYF
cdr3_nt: TGCAGCGTTGATAGTGGAGATACGCAGTATTTT

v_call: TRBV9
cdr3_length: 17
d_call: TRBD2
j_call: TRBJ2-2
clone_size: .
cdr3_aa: CASSGGPLAGNTGELFF
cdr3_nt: TGTGCCAGCAGCGGGGGACCACTAGCGGGGAACACCGGGGAGCTGTTTTTT

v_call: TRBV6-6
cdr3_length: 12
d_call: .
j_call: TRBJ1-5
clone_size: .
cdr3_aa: CASSRLSQPQHF
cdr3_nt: TGTGCCAGCAGCCGCCTTTCTCAGCCCCAGCATTTT

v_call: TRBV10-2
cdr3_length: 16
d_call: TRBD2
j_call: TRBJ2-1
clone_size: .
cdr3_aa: CASRDRGSGAYNEQFF
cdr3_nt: TGCGCCAGCAGGGATAGGGGTAGCGGGGCTTACAATGAGCAGTTCTTC

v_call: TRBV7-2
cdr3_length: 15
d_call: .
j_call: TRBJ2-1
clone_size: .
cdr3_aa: CASSSPGGQAKEQFF
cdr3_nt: TGTGCCAGCAGCTCCCCGGGTGGGCAAGCTAAGGAGCAGTTCTTC

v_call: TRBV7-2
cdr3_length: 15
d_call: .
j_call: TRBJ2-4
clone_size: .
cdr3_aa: CASSLDPDSASIQYF
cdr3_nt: TGTGCCAGCAGTTTAGATCCCGACAGCGCGAGCATTCAGTACTTC

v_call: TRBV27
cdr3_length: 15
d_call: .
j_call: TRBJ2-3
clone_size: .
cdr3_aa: CASSLAAFETDTQYF
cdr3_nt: TGTGCCAGCAGTTTAGCCGCCTTCGAGACAGATACGCAGTATTTT

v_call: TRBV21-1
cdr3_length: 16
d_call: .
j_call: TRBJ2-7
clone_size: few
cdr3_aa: CASSKEGFESSYEQYF
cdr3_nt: TGTGCCAGCAGCAAAGAGGGATTTGAGAGCTCCTACGAGCAGTACTTC

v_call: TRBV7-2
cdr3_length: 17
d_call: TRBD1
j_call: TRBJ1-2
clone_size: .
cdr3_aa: CASSRSTGDAINYGYTF
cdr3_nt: TGTGCCAGCAGCCGATCGACAGGGGACGCAATTAACTATGGCTACACCTTC

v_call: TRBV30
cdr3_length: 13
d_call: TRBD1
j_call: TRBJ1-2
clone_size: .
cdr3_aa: CAWSPDRAYGYTF
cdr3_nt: TGTGCCTGGAGTCCGGACAGGGCCTATGGCTACACCTTC

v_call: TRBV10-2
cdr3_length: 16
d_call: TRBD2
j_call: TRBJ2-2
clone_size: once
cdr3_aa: CASTSSGGWNTGELFF
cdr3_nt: TGCGCCAGCACCTCTAGCGGGGGCTGGAACACCGGGGAGCTGTTTTTT

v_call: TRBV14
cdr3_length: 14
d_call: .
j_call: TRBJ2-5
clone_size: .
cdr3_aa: CASSPGLRDVAQYF
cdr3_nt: TGTGCCAGCAGCCCTGGACTAAGAGACGTAGCCCAGTACTTC

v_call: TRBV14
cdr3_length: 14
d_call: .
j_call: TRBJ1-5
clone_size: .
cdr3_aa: CASSQGGQPQPQHF
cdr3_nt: TGTGCCAGCAGCCAAGGCGGACAGCCTCAGCCCCAGCATTTT

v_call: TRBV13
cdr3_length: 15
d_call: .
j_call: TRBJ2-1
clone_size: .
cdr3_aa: CASSPGLSRGNEQFF
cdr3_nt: TGTGCCAGCAGCCCCGGGCTCTCCAGGGGAAATGAGCAGTTCTTC

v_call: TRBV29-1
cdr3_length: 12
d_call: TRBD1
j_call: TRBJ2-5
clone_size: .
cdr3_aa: CSAGQGPETQYF
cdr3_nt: TGCAGCGCAGGACAGGGACCGGAGACCCAGTACTTC

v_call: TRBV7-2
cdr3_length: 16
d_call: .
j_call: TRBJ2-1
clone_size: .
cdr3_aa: CASSLAGGLSYNEQFF
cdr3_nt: TGTGCCAGCAGCTTAGCCGGGGGTCTATCCTACAATGAGCAGTTCTTC

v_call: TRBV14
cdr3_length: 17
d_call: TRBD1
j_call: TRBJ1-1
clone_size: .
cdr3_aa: CASSHTRGQGRHTEAFF
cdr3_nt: TGTGCCAGCAGCCACACAAGAGGACAGGGGCGGCACACTGAAGCTTTCTTT

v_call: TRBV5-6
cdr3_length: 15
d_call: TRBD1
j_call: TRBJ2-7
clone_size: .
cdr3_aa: CASSLRDRGPYEQYF
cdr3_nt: TGTGCCAGCAGCTTGAGGGACAGGGGGCCCTACGAGCAGTACTTC

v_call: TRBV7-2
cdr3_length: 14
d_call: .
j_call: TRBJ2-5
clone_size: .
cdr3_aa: CASSLEGSVQTQYF
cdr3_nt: TGTGCCAGCAGCTTAGAAGGTTCGGTTCAGACCCAGTACTTC

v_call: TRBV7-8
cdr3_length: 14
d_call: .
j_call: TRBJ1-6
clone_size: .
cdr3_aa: CASSGYRENSPLHF
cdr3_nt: TGTGCCAGCAGCGGCTACAGGGAGAATTCACCCCTCCACTTT